The subject of this entry is one T cell receptor beta chain. The target antigen is unknown. The data are from a study of blood T cells in healthy people across ages. The V gene lost 3 bases and the J gene lost 5 bases, with 19 bases spanning the gap. The CDR3 spans 16 residues. The V gene's germline CDR1 is SGDLS and CDR2 YYNGEE. Every participating donor contributed roughly 11 milliliters of peripheral blood through a draw. Primed by a sample-barcoded 5' primer and a J-beta primer mix, a second PCR proceeded for about 6 to 12 cycles. Each cDNA molecule was tagged by a template-switch adaptor with 12 random nucleotides. Every sample gave at least 3 million paired-end reads containing CDR3. Each CDR3 protein gets one entry after TCRdb re-called the 5' RACE reads with MiXCR. The profile shows roughly 1.5 million distinct CDR3 sequences, roughly 43% of them singletons. Study results and caveats: Any conclusive comparison of naive versus antigen-experienced cells was prevented by using unsorted PBMCs.

The genes are TRBV9 and TRBJ2-3; the D gene is possibly TRBD2 (7 bases). The specimen was blood. The receptor was isolated from a woman in her late teens or twenties in good health. This CDR3 reads CASSERGGQGGDTQYF. The CDR3 coding sequence is TGTGCCAGCAGCGAGAGGGGGGGCCAAGGGGGAGATACGCAGTATTTT.